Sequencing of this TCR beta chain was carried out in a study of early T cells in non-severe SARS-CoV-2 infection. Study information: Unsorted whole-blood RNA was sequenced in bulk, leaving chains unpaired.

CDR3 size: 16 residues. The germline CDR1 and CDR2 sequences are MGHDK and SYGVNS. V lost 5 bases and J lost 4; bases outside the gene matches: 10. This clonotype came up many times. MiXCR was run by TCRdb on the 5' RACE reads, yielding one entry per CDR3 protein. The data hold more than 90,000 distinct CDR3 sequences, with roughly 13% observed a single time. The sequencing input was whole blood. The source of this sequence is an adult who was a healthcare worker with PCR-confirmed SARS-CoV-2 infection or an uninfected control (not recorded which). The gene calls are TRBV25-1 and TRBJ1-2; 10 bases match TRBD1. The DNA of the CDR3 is TGTGCCAGCAGTTCACGACAGGGGGCTCGTGGCTATGGCTACACCTTC. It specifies CASSSRQGARGYGYTF.